The TCR beta chain under discussion was sequenced for a study of T cell responses to AZD1222 COVID-19 vaccine. Points from the study as a whole: In a largely white British group with more females than males, clonal diversity was possibly underestimated. Targeting of unmutated variant regions was reportedly seen in nearly half of spike-specific TCRs.

The CDR3 contains 15 residues. J gave up 4 bases and V 3 bases, and 5 bases lay outside the gene matches. Per germline, CDR1 SGHRS and CDR2 YFSETQ. Details on this clone: The antigen is unknown.

Data came from immunoSEQ multiplex PCR; TCRdb stores just in-frame clones and leaves some out. The sample has roughly 100,000 clones; around nine tenths are singletons. The sequence was collected from an adult in good health. This specimen was peripheral blood, taken on day 0 of AZD1222 vaccination. This rearrangement joins TRBV5-1 to TRBJ1-1, with TRBD1 matching over 11 bases. CDR3 in amino acids: CASSSDRGLFTEAFF. The CDR3 DNA reads as TGCGCCAGCAGCTCGGACAGGGGGCTATTCACTGAAGCTTTCTTT.